The table lists the clone carrying this T cell receptor (beta chain) with a few counts. The data stem from a study of technical replicates of blood from a handful of donors. TCRdb's table, derived via immunoSEQ multiplex PCR, lists solely in-frame clones and lacks some. The sample has about 59,000 clones, about 93% seen once. The sequence came from a human donor in good health. Some clones in this sample may be carry-over from other donors' samples. The sample was PBMCs.

CDR3 loop: CASSERGGTEAFF. CDR3 sequence (DNA): TGTGCCAGCAGTGAAAGGGGAGGCACTGAAGCTTTCTTT. V usage is TRBV2 and J usage is TRBJ1-1, with a weak D call TRBD1 (5 bases). The CDR3 is 13 amino acids. Deletions cut 2 bases from V and 4 bases from J, with 8 bases between. The V gene's germline CDR1 is SNHLY and CDR2 FYNNEI.